Following are 10 T cell receptor beta chains from one sample sequenced in a study of blood T cell repertoires in COVID-19. Sequencing was performed with immunoSEQ multiplex PCR; in TCRdb, only in-frame clones are kept and a portion is missing. The data hold about 130,000 clones, with less than 90% observed a single time. The sample was peripheral blood. The receptors derive from an elderly man with active or convalescent COVID-19.

V is TRBV27 and J is TRBJ2-5, with TRBD1 matching over 10 bases. The V segment lost 4 bases and the J segment 5 bases; nucleotides outside the gene matches: 4. The CDR3 runs 14 residues. CDR1 is MNHEY, CDR2 SMNVEV, per germline (reference sequence). The CDR3 loop is CASSSDRGQETQYF. The CDR3 DNA follows: TGTGCCAGCAGTTCCGACAGGGGGCAGGAGACCCAGTACTTC.

This chain joins TRBV6-5 and TRBJ2-2; 10 bases fit TRBD1. The length of the CDR3 is 15 residues. Germline V gives CDR1 MNHEY, CDR2 SVGAGI. The V gene end was trimmed by 9 bases and the J gene end by 4 bases; junction bases not matched to a gene: 8. CDR3 coding DNA: TGTGCCAGTCCTGGGACAGGGGAATTCACCGGGGAGCTGTTTTTT. This codes for CASPGTGEFTGELFF.

The J gene is TRBJ1-2, the V gene TRBV10-3; 8 bases are shared with TRBD1. Germline CDR1 is ENHRY and CDR2 is SYGVKD. The CDR3 sequence is 14 residues long. The J segment lost 7 bases and the V segment lost 6 bases, leaving 10 bases of the junction unmatched. The CDR3 is CAIRGDRGLGGYTF. DNA of the CDR3: TGTGCCATCAGGGGCGACAGGGGTCTTGGTGGCTACACCTTC.

The J gene is TRBJ2-3, the V gene TRBV11-2, with TRBD2 identical over 9 bases. Germline assignment: CDR1 SGHAT and CDR2 FQNNGV. Trimming cost V 0 bases and J 0 bases; bases outside gene matches: 7. The CDR3 totals 18 residues. The chain's CDR3 is CASSLDRRTSDSTDTQYF. Written as DNA, the CDR3 is TGTGCCAGCAGCTTAGATCGAAGGACTAGCGATAGCACAGATACGCAGTATTTT.

The chain links TRBV2 to TRBJ1-3; the match to TRBD1 covers 7 bases. The germline CDR1 and CDR2 sequences are SNHLY and FYNNEI. The CDR3 totals 13 residues. J was trimmed by 4 bases and V by 4 bases; bases with no gene match: 1. CDR3 loop: CASSVRGGNTIYF. Written as DNA, the CDR3 is TGTGCCAGCAGTGTCAGGGGGGGAAACACCATATATTTT.

The genes are TRBV6-5 and TRBJ1-1; D call uncertain. Trimming shortened V by 2 bases and J by 1 base, and 5 bases separated the two germline ends. Germline-derived CDR1 and CDR2 are MNHEY and SVGAGI. There are 13 residues in the CDR3. This chain's CDR3 is CASSYGENTEAFF. The CDR3 DNA follows: TGTGCCAGCAGTTACGGAGAGAACACTGAAGCTTTCTTT.

This clone was detected only once. The chain couples TRBV4-3 to TRBJ2-7; 9 nucleotides agree with TRBD2. Trimming took 0 bases from V and 1 from J; bases not matched to a gene: 4. Germline assignment: CDR1 LGHNA and CDR2 YSLEER. The CDR3 length is 16 residues. CDR3 sequence: CASSQDSLAGSYEQYF. CDR3 DNA: TGCGCCAGCAGCCAAGATAGTCTAGCGGGATCCTACGAGCAGTACTTC.

The rearrangement links TRBV7-9 to TRBJ1-5; D might be TRBD1 (6 bases). Looked up from germline, CDR1 is SEHNR and CDR2 is FQNEAQ (reference sequence). The V gene lost 1 base and the J gene lost 2 bases, with 12 bases spanning the gap. The CDR3 loop spans 16 amino acids. This CDR3 is CASSLDGRGGNQPQHF. DNA for the CDR3: TGTGCCAGCAGCTTAGATGGCAGGGGAGGCAATCAGCCCCAGCATTTT.

V usage is TRBV30 and J usage is TRBJ1-1, with D maybe TRBD1 (6 bases). The CDR3 length is 14 residues. Germline V lookup: CDR1 GTSNPN, CDR2 SVGIG (reference sequence). V dropped 4 bases and J dropped 1 base, with 13 bases sitting between them. The CDR3 DNA reads TGTGCCTGGACAGGGGTTAACGGGAACACTGAAGCTTTCTTT. Translation gives CAWTGVNGNTEAFF.

This chain joins TRBV14 and TRBJ1-5; D not resolved. CDR3 length equals 13 residues. Germline V lookup: CDR1 SGHDN, CDR2 FVKESK. Trimming cost V 0 bases and J 7 bases, with 7 bases left between them. CDR3 sequence reads: CASSQDSVQPQHF. As DNA, the CDR3 is TGTGCCAGCAGCCAAGATAGTGTCCAGCCCCAGCATTTT.